This record covers a single T cell receptor beta chain. Its antigen remains undetermined. The input lacks base qualities; no much larger clone sits a single base away. CDR1 and CDR2 are drawn from the germline V gene (reference sequence): SEHNR, FQNEAQ. After removal of 5 bases from V and 3 bases from J, the junction retains 7 bases not matched to a gene. The CDR3 spans 14 residues, from the cysteine through the phenylalanine. The DNA shown is the 42-base CDR3, in frame from base 1. The cohort was made up of approximately 670 healthy bone marrow donors. Cohort members were all nominally healthy when sampled, although unrecorded immune exposures were likely present. The donor was CMV seronegative and was included in the group of a few hundred seronegative cohort members. A peripheral blood sample was collected from each donor, and TCR beta sequencing was performed on peripheral blood mononuclear cells. The Qiagen DNeasy Blood Extraction Kit was used to extract genomic DNA from the blood cell samples.

The method was the immunoSEQ multiplex PCR assay. For the multiplex PCR, a mixture combining 60 forward primers for TCR Vbeta segments and 13 reverse primers for TCR Jbeta segments was used. The CDR3 region of rearranged TCR beta genes was amplified from genomic DNA with a multiplex PCR assay. The Illumina HiSeq System was used to sequence the amplified TCR beta libraries as 87-base-pair reads. For the original study's pipeline: A later analysis counted about 80 million unique TCR beta chains across the 640 or so repertoires, and about 10 million of these chains were shared by at least two donors. A nearest-neighbor algorithm error-corrected the raw reads and collapsed the reads into unique sequences, merging closely related sequences to remove PCR and sequencing errors. To assign V, D and J gene segments, CDR3 sequences were aligned to IMGT reference sequences. For a sequence to be retained, a match of at least six nucleotides to both a V gene segment and a J gene segment was required. A rearrangement counted as productive if the CDR3 had no stop codons and remained in frame with V and J, and every other rearrangement counted as non-productive. Following IMGT convention, CDR3 was defined as the stretch from the second conserved V-encoded cysteine to the conserved J-encoded phenylalanine. Sequences without an unambiguous match to a single V gene segment were excluded from the earlier analysis of about 600 of the donors. An earlier analysis of several hundred of the donors called V segments functional above 56.7% productive rearrangements and segregating when the between-donor standard deviation exceeded 5%. A statistical classification framework was built for diagnosing cytomegalovirus status from the catalog of TCR beta chain sequences. In a later analysis, V and J genes were assigned by comparing TCR nucleotide sequences against IMGT/GENE-DB human TR gene sequences. A later analysis assigned CDR3 sequences and most-parsimonious VDJ recombination scenarios with the TCRdist pipeline. A later analysis defined each TCR beta chain by its CDR3 amino acid sequence plus V-gene family, and excluded reads lacking a unique V-gene family. As a way to deal with suspected cross-contamination and a sequencing artifact, a later analysis dropped hundreds of nucleotide sequences that were highly shared and had low generation probability. In a later analysis, a clonal expansion index for each public chain was calculated from normalized within-repertoire ranks of inferred template counts. In a later analysis, generation probabilities were computed using a VDJ recombination model fitted to out-of-frame rearrangements, and the results were checked against IGoR. Hypergeometric tests were used in a later analysis to score TCR-TCR, TCR-HLA and TCR-CMV co-occurrence, with a repertoire-size bias correction applied to the TCR pairs. False discovery rates were estimated in a later analysis by permuting HLA or CMV assignments 20 times. In a later analysis, co-occurring TCRs were grouped using DBSCAN, and TCRdist sequence similarity was added for clustering within HLA-allele-positive subsets. Co-occurrence clustering excluded repertoires with fewer than 30,000 or more than 120,000 public chains, plus five with anomalous nucleotide sharing. TCRdb retrieved this table from immuneACCESS and kept in-frame rearrangements only. Not all clones are present; in checked studies, unresolved V genes account for under half, and no reason is known for the remainder. The D gene and trimming were derived from the DNA, and the V and J assignments and clone size from that table. For this sample there are about 180,000 clones; 76% appear just once. The top ten constitute under 2% of the sample.

This entry comes from a study of cytomegalovirus exposure and HLA in healthy donors (dated by TCRdb to about 2017). Background on the whole study: An earlier analysis of some 620 of the donors reported roughly 300 Gb of sequence data and around 100 million unique TCR beta sequences obtained from about 170 million T cells. An early release that covered about 600 HLA-typed donors contained approximately 300 gigabases of sequencing data and 85 million to 100 million unique TCR sequences. Of the 300 to 500 genotyped donors, 65% to 90% were placed in the genetic ancestry cluster associated with self-reported Caucasian donors. The study aimed to test whether signatures of past pathogen exposure could be identified by cataloging public T cell receptors. The study used immunosequencing to profile the T cell repertoires of more than 650 subjects and linked those repertoires to cytomegalovirus serostatus. Along with the roughly 710-subject first cohort, a separate validation cohort of over a hundred different subjects was used. The study combined high-throughput TCR immunosequencing, statistical association of individual TCRs with disease status, and machine learning to predict cytomegalovirus infection status. A later analysis re-analyzed previously published TCR beta repertoires from 666 donors and added high-resolution HLA genotyping to study TCR occurrence patterns. Rather than using new phenotypic data, the later analysis identified candidate immune exposures from TCR beta sequences and from how often those sequences occurred across donors. An earlier analysis of roughly 580 of the donors used high-throughput TCR beta sequencing to judge whether each TCR beta V gene segment behaved as functional or pseudogenic. Alongside the repertoire data, information on donor age, sex, ethnicity and CMV serostatus was compiled. A later genetic analysis took genome-wide SNP genotypes for 398 of the 666 donors and used that subset as a discovery cohort. Every repertoire in the discovery cohort had been generated on one and the same sequencing platform. Class I and class II HLA loci were covered by the typing at four-digit resolution. Typing coverage varied by locus: roughly 629-640 donors for A, B, C, DRB1 and DQB1; 522 for DQA1; approximately 610 for DPA1; under 490 for DPB1. Roughly 5 DR-DQ haplotypes were handled as single units for association and clustering, since linkage in the cohort was strong. On average, approximately 250,000 unique TCR beta nucleotide sequences were sequenced per donor among 398 genotyped donors of the cohort, with about 17% of those sequences being non-productive. Results the study describes overall, beyond this receptor: The study listed 164 TCR beta chains as associated with cytomegalovirus. In a later analysis, several top co-occurrence clusters were reported to appear linked to parvovirus B19, influenza, CMV and Epstein-Barr virus. In a later genetic analysis, a missense DCLRE1C variant was associated with V-gene and J-gene trimming of TCR beta chains, and the association was replicated in an independent cohort. Broadly in line with IMGT annotations, most TCR beta V segments showed up in productive rearrangements about 90% or about 30% of the time in an earlier analysis of 587 of the donors. According to the authors, the approach could potentially be generalized to other disease states and immunological phenotypes. The only immune exposure information available for the cohort was CMV serostatus. Linkage disequilibrium might explain the correlated functional status among segregating V segments, but an unknown experimental factor could not be ruled out. According to a later genetic analysis, donors in an Asian-associated ancestry cluster had fewer N-insertions in productive TCRs than the approximately 700-donor mean. Three of the identified cytomegalovirus-associated TCR beta chains were confirmed in vitro to be specific for cytomegalovirus antigens. Because HLA typing was unavailable for some donors at each locus, only the typed subset was used in association tests. A cluster of highly shared sequence variants was judged likely to represent a technical artifact of the sequencing pipeline. When HLA alleles, especially DR and DQ, strongly co-occurred, attributing TCR associations to individual alleles was difficult. A further reported finding was that TCR beta sequences accurately predicted the HLA-A and HLA-B alleles for most subjects in the first cohort. While some public TCRs were present in many individuals, most TCR sequences turned up only very rarely across donors. Specific HLA alleles were associated with roughly 16,000 TCR beta sequences at a false discovery rate of 0.05 in a later analysis. Some IMGT-functional V segments, including TRBV6-2 and TRBV6-3, could not be told apart with the 87-base-pair reads, so those segments were excluded. Because counts were too low, some 17 rarely observed V segments, including chromosome 9 orphons, were left out of the earlier analysis of a few hundred of the donors. In this cohort, only TCR beta chains were sequenced, and detectable features were limited by the absence of alpha or paired-chain data. Most CMV-associated TCR beta chains appeared to be HLA-restricted in a later analysis, and the HLA associations seemed to be driven largely by CMV exposure. A later analysis found that TCR association rates varied across HLA loci, with DRB1 alleles showing the most associated TCRs and HLA-C alleles the fewest. Compared with equally common non-associated chains, HLA-associated TCR beta chains in a later analysis were more clonally expanded and had lower generation probabilities. The presence/absence analyses assumed that sequencing depth was roughly uniform across donors, and that assumption may not be true. The classifier was reported to diagnose cytomegalovirus status with high specificity and sensitivity in both the original and validation cohorts.

The clonotype comes from a man between 18 and 35 years old in good health and CMV-seronegative. In this chain, TRBV7-9 is recombined with TRBJ2-7; 7 nucleotides in the junction match TRBD1. Specimen: PBMCs. The CDR3 reads as follows: CASSGTALNYEQYF. The nucleotide sequence reads TGTGCCAGCAGCGGGACAGCATTGAACTACGAGCAGTACTTC.